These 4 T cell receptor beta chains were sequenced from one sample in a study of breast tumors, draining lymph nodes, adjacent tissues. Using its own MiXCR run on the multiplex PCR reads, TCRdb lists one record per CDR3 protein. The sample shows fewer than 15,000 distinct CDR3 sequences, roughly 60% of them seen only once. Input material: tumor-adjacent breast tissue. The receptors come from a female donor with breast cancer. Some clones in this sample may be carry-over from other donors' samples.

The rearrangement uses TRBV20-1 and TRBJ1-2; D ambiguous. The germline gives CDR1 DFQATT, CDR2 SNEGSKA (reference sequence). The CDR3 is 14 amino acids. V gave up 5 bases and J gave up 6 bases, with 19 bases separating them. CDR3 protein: CSASHGRRADGYTF. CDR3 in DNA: TGCAGTGCTTCCCACGGGAGGAGAGCAGATGGCTACACCTTC.

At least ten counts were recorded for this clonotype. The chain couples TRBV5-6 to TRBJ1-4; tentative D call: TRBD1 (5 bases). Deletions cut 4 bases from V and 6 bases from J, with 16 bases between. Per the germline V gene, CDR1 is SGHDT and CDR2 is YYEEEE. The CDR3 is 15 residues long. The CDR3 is CASSTGQRKDEKLFF. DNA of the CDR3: TGTGCCAGCAGCACCGGACAACGCAAGGATGAAAAACTGTTTTTT.

CDR3 DNA: TGCAGCGCCCTATTATGGACAGGGAACGAGTACGAGCAGTACTTC. Protein sequence: CSALLWTGNEYEQYF. The rearrangement uses TRBV29-1 and TRBJ2-7; TRBD1 agrees at 8 bases. This CDR3 spans 15 amino acids. Germline assignment: CDR1 SQVTM and CDR2 ANQGSEA. Trimming removed 7 bases from V and 4 bases from J; junction bases left unmatched: 15.

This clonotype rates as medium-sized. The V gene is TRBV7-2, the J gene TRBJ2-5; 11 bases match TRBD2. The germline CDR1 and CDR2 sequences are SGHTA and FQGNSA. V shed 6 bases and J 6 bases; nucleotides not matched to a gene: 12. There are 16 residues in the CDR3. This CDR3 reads CASRPETSGTFQTQYF. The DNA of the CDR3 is TGTGCCAGCAGACCCGAGACTAGCGGGACCTTTCAGACCCAGTACTTC.